This T cell receptor beta chain is from a study of blood T cell repertoires in COVID-19. As for the study in general: Specimens from acute and convalescent COVID-19 originated in the United States, Italy and Spain. Sources were T cells, B-cell-depleted T cells, or PBMCs; the material itself was cDNA or gDNA.

Authors' analysis steps: Reference gene primer amplification in the assay estimated nucleated cell counts. TCRdb keeps only in-frame clones here, not all; method: immunoSEQ multiplex PCR. That table supplies the V and J calls and clone size; D and trimming were determined from the DNA. The table lists about 280,000 clones, approximately 83% of them singletons. Looked up from germline, CDR1 is SEHNR and CDR2 is FQNEAQ (reference sequence). This CDR3 has 17 amino acids. V lost 5 bases and J lost 8; bases outside the gene matches: 18. The chain links TRBV7-9 to TRBJ2-1; 7 positions agree with TRBD2. The receptor comes from a human donor in a cohort sampled during active COVID-19. Sequenced: peripheral blood. CDR3 sequence: CASSLTTTSIGQYEQFF. The CDR3 bases are TGTGCCAGCAGCCTCACAACGACTAGCATTGGCCAATATGAGCAGTTCTTC.